This T cell receptor (beta chain) was captured by sequencing in a study of graft-versus-host responses after intestinal transplantation. The overall study: Anti-thymocyte globulin induction was given to all recipients, followed by tacrolimus and steroids for 2 to 3 years.

Comments on this clone: Its antigen is unidentified.

J was trimmed by 0 bases and V by 0 bases; bases with no gene match: 1. The CDR3 is 17 amino acids. Germline V gene sequence: CDR1 MGHRA, CDR2 YSYEKL. Method: immunoSEQ multiplex PCR; TCRdb's copy keeps in-frame clones and lacks some. The top ten hold around 0.9% of the sample, which has 99,000 or so clones, roughly 87% seen once. Study observations and caveats: Marrow from the recipient contained GvH clones, some of which had appeared first in ileum or blood. Peak circulating GvH clone levels tracked with early post-transplant HvG declines.

V usage is TRBV4-1 and J usage is TRBJ2-5; 13 nucleotides align to TRBD2. The TCR comes from a human donor who received an intestinal transplant. Sequenced here: unstimulated CD4+ T cells sorted from spleen or lymph node cells, sampled before intestinal transplant. CDR3 region: CASSQEGLAGYQETQYF. In DNA form, the CDR3 reads TGCGCCAGCAGCCAAGAGGGACTAGCGGGGTACCAAGAGACCCAGTACTTC.